The next 29 T cell receptor beta chains were all read from a single sample in a study of long-term antiretroviral therapy in people with HIV. The immunoSEQ assay was v3.0, run at survey level. Method: immunoSEQ multiplex PCR; TCRdb's copy keeps in-frame clones and lacks some. This table holds just over 35,000 clones, around 94% found once. Sample: unsorted PBMCs, taken 4.1 years after starting antiretroviral therapy. Receptors originate from a woman aged 45-60 years with HIV.

The J gene is TRBJ2-4, the V gene TRBV18; D is possibly TRBD1 or TRBD2 (5 bases each). The germline CDR1 and CDR2 sequences are KGHSH and LQKENI. This CDR3 has 13 residues. V dropped 3 bases and J dropped 7 bases, with 10 bases sitting between them. This chain's CDR3 is CASSPDRGNIQYF. The CDR3 DNA reads as TGTGCCAGCTCACCTGACAGAGGGAACATTCAGTACTTC.

The chain couples TRBV27 to TRBJ1-5; 7 nucleotides line up with TRBD1. Trimming took 4 bases from V and 1 from J; bases not matched to a gene: 16. Germline CDR1 MNHEY, CDR2 SMNVEV (reference sequence). This CDR3 spans 19 amino acids. CDR3 in DNA: TGTGCCAGCAGTTCCCGTGAAGGGGGCATTCTCGGGAGCAATCAGCCCCAGCATTTT. This gives the protein CASSSREGGILGSNQPQHF.

The chain recombines TRBV5-5 with TRBJ2-5; a possible D gene is TRBD2 (5 bases). V lost 1 base and J lost 4, with 8 bases in between. Germline-derived CDR1 and CDR2 are SGHKS and YYEKEE (reference sequence). The CDR3 runs to 13 residues. CDR3 in amino acids: CASSLIEGETQYF. CDR3 bases: TGTGCCAGCAGCTTGATTGAGGGAGAGACCCAGTACTTC.

This clone has more than one count but fewer than ten. The chain combines TRBV6-4 with TRBJ2-7; TRBD1 is a possible D gene (5 bases). Trimming shortened V by 0 bases and J by 5 bases, and 14 bases separated the two germline ends. Germline lookup yields CDR1 MRHNA and CDR2 SNTAGT. This CDR3 has 15 residues. This CDR3 is CASSDSRTWNHEQYF. Written as DNA, the CDR3 is TGTGCCAGCAGTGACTCACGGACATGGAACCACGAGCAGTACTTC.

The sample holds one count of this clone. The V and J genes are TRBV12-5 and TRBJ2-5, with 11 bases that match TRBD2. Per the germline V gene, CDR1 is LGHNT and CDR2 is FRNRAP. The junction had 4 bases not matched to a gene; V was cut back by 6 bases and J by 1 base. This CDR3 has 15 amino acids. CDR3 in DNA: TGTGCTAGTGGCCCGGGACTAGCGGTCCAAGAGACCCAGTACTTC. Its protein product is CASGPGLAVQETQYF.

The chain has TRBV4-1 and TRBJ1-1; D gene ambiguous. Trimming removed 1 base at V and 0 bases at J, with 9 bases between. Germline lookup yields CDR1 MGHRA and CDR2 YSYEKL. This CDR3 is built from 15 residues. CDR3 residues: CASSQGRLMNTEAFF. The CDR3 DNA sequence: TGCGCCAGCAGCCAAGGAAGACTCATGAACACTGAAGCTTTCTTT.

The chain recombines TRBV9 with TRBJ2-1, with 12 bases fitting TRBD2. This CDR3 is built from 20 residues. The V segment lost 0 bases and the J segment 0 bases; nucleotides outside the gene matches: 10. Germline lookup yields CDR1 SGDLS and CDR2 YYNGEE. In nucleotides, the CDR3 is TGTGCCAGCAGCGTAGAGGGGACTAGCGGGTCTCTAAGCTCCTACAATGAGCAGTTCTTC. Its protein product is CASSVEGTSGSLSSYNEQFF.

A single count supports this clone. The V gene is TRBV11-1, the J gene TRBJ2-1, with 7 bases fitting TRBD1. The germline V gene has CDR1 SGHAT and CDR2 FQDESV (reference sequence). V trimming: 5 bases; J trimming: 9 bases; junction bases outside the gene matches: 16. CDR3 length: 16 amino acids. The CDR3 region has the DNA TGTGCCAGCAGCCCCGGACAGGCGGTCAGGACCGGTGAGCAGTTCTTC. Translated, it gives CASSPGQAVRTGEQFF. Full variable domain (outside the CDR3, taken from reference TRBV11-1 and TRBJ2-1): EAEVAQSPRYKITEKSQAVAFWCDPISGHATLYWYRQILGQGPELLVQFQDESVVDDSQLPKDRFSAERLKGVDSTLKIQPAELGDSAMYLCASSPGQAVRTGEQFFGPGTRLTVL.

The chain is built from TRBV27 and TRBJ1-5, with TRBD1 matching 7 bases. This CDR3 comprises 16 residues. The V segment lost 8 bases and the J segment 3 bases; nucleotides outside the gene matches: 13. Germline CDR1 is MNHEY and CDR2 is SMNVEV (reference sequence). Written as DNA, the CDR3 is TGTGCCAGCCAAAGTTACAGGGGATCGCCCAATCAGCCCCAGCATTTT. This codes for CASQSYRGSPNQPQHF.

This rearrangement joins TRBV2 to TRBJ2-7, with a possible D match to TRBD2 (6 bases). Germline lookup yields CDR1 SNHLY and CDR2 FYNNEI. The CDR3 runs 13 residues. The V and J ends lost 8 bases and 4 bases respectively, with 15 bases between them. CDR3 DNA: TGTGCCAGCTTCTTTCGTCGGGGGTACGAGCAGTACTTC. Protein product: CASFFRRGYEQYF.

The genes are TRBV7-6 and TRBJ2-5; 7 positions match TRBD1. The CDR3 is made up of 17 amino acids. V lost 3 bases to trimming and J lost 5 bases; unmatched junction nucleotides: 15. Per the germline V gene, CDR1 is SGHVS and CDR2 is FNYEAQ. The CDR3 region has the DNA TGTGCCAGCAGCTTCAATGGGAGACAGGGAAAGTTCGAGACCCAGTACTTC. This codes for CASSFNGRQGKFETQYF. Supplemented by reference TRBV7-6 and TRBJ2-5, the full variable domain reads GAGVSQSPRYKVTKRGQDVALRCDPISGHVSLYWYRQALGQGPEFLTYFNYEAQQDKSGLPNDRFSAERPEGSISTLTIQRTEQRDSAMYRCASSFNGRQGKFETQYFGPGTRLLVL.

This clone has only one observation. The V and J genes are TRBV7-2 and TRBJ2-3, with 11 bases identical to TRBD2. The CDR3 loop spans 17 amino acids. V lost 5 bases to trimming and J lost 3 bases; unmatched junction nucleotides: 10. Germline loops: CDR1 SGHTA, CDR2 FQGNSA. In DNA, the CDR3 is TGTGCCAGCAGCGTCGTAGCGGGGGGGTGGGTTACAGATACGCAGTATTTT. Its protein is CASSVVAGGWVTDTQYF.

The chain joins TRBV5-1 to TRBJ2-1, with 8 nucleotides matching TRBD2. V trimming: 6 bases; J trimming: 6 bases; junction bases outside the gene matches: 8. Germline V gene sequence: CDR1 SGHRS, CDR2 YFSETQ. The CDR3 consists of 14 residues. The CDR3 DNA is TGCGCCAGCAACTCGGGGGGGCTGGGCAATGAGCAGTTCTTC. Translating it yields CASNSGGLGNEQFF. Supplemented by reference TRBV5-1 and TRBJ2-1, the full variable domain reads KAGVTQTPRYLIKTRGQQVTLSCSPISGHRSVSWYQQTPGQGLQFLFEYFSETQRNKGNFPGRFSGRQFSNSRSEMNVSTLELGDSALYLCASNSGGLGNEQFFGPGTRLTVL.

This chain links TRBV12-5 with TRBJ1-2; tentative D call: TRBD1 (6 bases). Germline loops: CDR1 LGHNT, CDR2 FRNRAP. Between the trimmed V and J ends, which lost 7 bases and 8 bases, there was a span of 17 bases. The CDR3 sequence is 13 residues long. The CDR3 sequence: CASAHAPGQGYTF. The CDR3 DNA follows: TGTGCTAGTGCCCATGCCCCGGGACAAGGCTACACCTTC.

CDR3 residues: CASSIRFSYEQYF. CDR3 bases: TGCGCCAGCAGCATTCGGTTTTCCTACGAGCAGTACTTC. This chain links TRBV5-1 with TRBJ2-5; D gene ambiguous. Matching the DNA end better, TRBJ2-7 makes the J call doubtful. Germline-derived CDR1 and CDR2 are SGHRS and YFSETQ. There are 13 residues in the CDR3.

The chain uses TRBV9 and TRBJ1-2; no clear D gene. The germline gives CDR1 SGDLS, CDR2 YYNGEE. The CDR3 totals 16 residues. The V end was cut by 4 bases, the J end by 4 bases, with 20 bases between. CDR3 DNA sequence: TGTGCCAGCAGCCAGACTAGTTTAACCGAGGGCTATGGCTACACCTTC. Protein sequence: CASSQTSLTEGYGYTF.

This chain joins TRBV4-1 and TRBJ2-5, with 9 bases matching TRBD1. This CDR3 is 15 amino acids long. With 2 bases clipped from V and 5 bases from J, the junction kept 6 bases outside the gene matches. The germline V gene encodes CDR1 MGHRA and CDR2 YSYEKL. CDR3 in DNA: TGCGCCAGCAGCCAAAGTCACAGGGGGCATGAGACCCAGTACTTC. It specifies CASSQSHRGHETQYF.

The V gene is TRBV7-2, the J gene TRBJ2-6; no definite D call. Germline V gene lookup returns CDR1 SGHTA and CDR2 FQGNSA. V gave up 2 bases and J gave up 2 bases, with 7 bases separating them. The CDR3 loop spans 15 amino acids. CDR3 nucleotides: TGTGCCAGCAGCTTATATGGTACTGGGGCCAACGTCCTGACTTTC. Protein product: CASSLYGTGANVLTF. Full variable domain (rest looked up from reference TRBV7-2 and TRBJ2-6): GAGVSQSPSNKVTEKGKDVELRCDPISGHTALYWYRQSLGQGLEFLIYFQGNSAPDKSGLPSDRFSAERTGGSVSTLTIQRTQQEDSAVYLCASSLYGTGANVLTFGAGSRLTVL.

The chain combines TRBV5-6 with TRBJ2-7, with D maybe TRBD2 (7 bases). This CDR3 comprises 15 residues. V shed 0 bases and J shed 2 bases, with 12 bases lying between them. Germline-derived CDR1 and CDR2 are SGHDT and YYEEEE. The CDR3 DNA reads as TGTGCCAGCAGCTTGGGGACGGGGGGCGCCTACGAGCAGTACTTC. This translates into CASSLGTGGAYEQYF.

The chain employs TRBV7-3 and TRBJ1-4, with D possibly being TRBD1 (6 bases). Between the trimmed V and J ends, which lost 5 bases and 6 bases, there was a span of 22 bases. The germline CDR1 and CDR2 sequences are SGHTA and FQGTGA. This CDR3 has 17 residues. Written as DNA, the CDR3 is TGTGCCAGCAGCCGCCTACCTTACAGGGAAAAGGATGAAAAACTGTTTTTT. As protein: CASSRLPYREKDEKLFF.

This clone was observed once. This chain links TRBV2 with TRBJ2-7, with D maybe TRBD1 (5 bases). This CDR3 contains 14 residues. Germline V gives CDR1 SNHLY, CDR2 FYNNEI. V was cut by 1 base and J by 8 bases, with 15 bases left in between. CDR3 loop: CASSEERGARKQYF. In DNA form, the CDR3 reads TGTGCCAGCAGTGAAGAGCGTGGGGCCAGGAAGCAGTACTTC.

The sample holds one count of this clone. This chain uses TRBV30 with TRBJ1-1, with D perhaps TRBD1 (5 bases). The germline CDR1 and CDR2 sequences are GTSNPN and SVGIG (reference sequence). This CDR3 comprises 12 residues. Trimming pared 5 bases from V and 0 bases from J, leaving 7 bases between. The CDR3 nucleotides read TGTGCCTGGGGGGGTATGAACACTGAAGCTTTCTTT. Translation: CAWGGMNTEAFF.

This clone was recorded once. This chain joins TRBV6-5 and TRBJ2-5; tentatively, D is TRBD1 (5 bases). The CDR3 sequence is 12 residues long. Deletions cut 6 bases from V and 4 bases from J, with 9 bases between. Germline V gene data show CDR1 as MNHEY and CDR2 as SVGAGI. This CDR3 is CASSRVAETQYF. CDR3 sequence (DNA): TGTGCCAGCAGCAGGGTGGCAGAGACCCAGTACTTC.

The rearrangement links TRBV10-3 to TRBJ1-1; 8 positions match TRBD1. Germline CDR1 ENHRY, CDR2 SYGVKD. V lost 10 bases to trimming and J lost 1 base; unmatched junction nucleotides: 23. The CDR3 covers 19 residues. The CDR3 DNA reads TGTGCCACCGGACAGGGCCGTACCCCCGGGCTTTCCCAGAACACTGAAGCTTTCTTT. Its protein is CATGQGRTPGLSQNTEAFF.

This rearrangement joins TRBV6-5 to TRBJ1-1; 7 bases agree with TRBD1. The V and J ends lost 6 bases and 5 bases, in that order; junction bases with no gene match: 6. This CDR3 is built from 13 residues. CDR1 and CDR2 (germline): MNHEY, SVGAGI. As DNA, the CDR3 is TGTGCCAGCAGGACCACAGGGGAAACTGAAGCTTTCTTT. It specifies CASRTTGETEAFF.

The chain combines TRBV6-6 with TRBJ2-7; 10 positions agree with TRBD1. This CDR3 has 14 amino acids. Losses at the gene ends were 5 bases for V and 6 bases for J; bases not matched to a gene: 7. Germline CDR1 is MNHNY and CDR2 is SVGAGI (reference sequence). CDR3 coding DNA: TGTGCCAGCAGTATCGACAGGGGGCAAGTCGAGCAGTACTTC. Protein product: CASSIDRGQVEQYF.

This chain joins TRBV7-9 and TRBJ2-1; 10 nucleotides match TRBD2. Losses at the gene ends were 1 base for V and 8 bases for J; bases not matched to a gene: 5. CDR1 SEHNR and CDR2 FQNEAQ come from the germline V gene (reference sequence). This CDR3 is 15 amino acids long. CDR3 amino acids: CASSLVLAGEDEQFF. CDR3 coding DNA: TGTGCCAGCAGCTTAGTTCTAGCGGGGGAGGATGAGCAGTTCTTC.

V usage is TRBV6-5 and J usage is TRBJ2-5; TRBD1 might be the D (6 bases). Per the germline V gene, CDR1 is MNHEY and CDR2 is SVGAGI. Trimming left V 0 bases short and J 4 bases short, with 9 bases between. CDR3 length: 14 residues. CDR3 protein: CASSYSGARETQYF. The CDR3 DNA reads TGTGCCAGCAGTTACTCGGGGGCCCGAGAGACCCAGTACTTC.

This clone occurred once. The CDR3 is CASSAFGRDNSPLHF. The CDR3 nucleotides are TGTGCCAGCAGCGCTTTCGGCAGGGATAATTCACCCCTCCACTTT. This chain joins TRBV6-5 and TRBJ1-6; tentatively, D is TRBD1 (5 bases). Germline V CDR1 and CDR2: MNHEY, SVGAGI. The V and J ends lost 6 bases and 5 bases respectively, with 14 bases between them. This CDR3 is 15 amino acids long.